This TCR beta chain was retrieved from a study of shared clonotypes between healthy human individuals. Participating donors were healthy, HIV-negative adults free of recent acute infections or vaccinations. This clone was observed a single time. Only in-frame clones appear in the TCRdb table, and some are missing; sequencing was by immunoSEQ multiplex PCR. The sample shows 1,400,000 or so clones, less than 99% of them seen only once. The source is a man in his thirties or forties in good health. Specimen: naive CD4+ T cells sorted from blood. The subset denotes: CD45RA+ positively selected.

The CDR3 sequence: CASRQVDYGYTF. DNA of the CDR3: TGTGCCAGCCGACAGGTTGACTATGGCTACACCTTC. V usage is TRBV19 and J usage is TRBJ1-2, with a weak D call TRBD1 (6 bases). Trimming took off 9 bases at V and 3 bases at J, with 11 bases between the two ends. Looked up from germline, CDR1 is LNHDA and CDR2 is SQIVND (reference sequence). This CDR3 comprises 12 residues.